The sequence of this T cell receptor (beta chain) was determined in a study of early stage breast cancer tumors. On the study more broadly: Invasive lobular carcinomas made up about 30% of the 12 ER+/PR+/HER2- tumors. Samples were sequenced at approximately 10-fold average coverage.

Points on this clone: Its antigen is unidentified.

The repertoire was sequenced with immunoSEQ multiplex PCR; TCRdb's copy has only in-frame clones and lacks some. This sample has tens of thousands of clones; around 68% occur once, and the top ten carry 6.5% to 8%. Study findings and constraints: Commonly generated sequences made up most enriched TCRB sequences shared between patients. Compared with adjacent normal breast, tumors showed about 2.4-fold denser, more clonal T cells.

The CDR3 spans 14 residues. V lost 5 bases, J lost 7 bases, and 17 bases lay in between. Germline CDR1 and CDR2: SGHTA and FQGNSA. The sample consisted of blood. The TCR sequence derives from a person in their sixties with breast cancer. The rearrangement joins TRBV7-2 to TRBJ1-2, with TRBD1 as a possible D gene (6 bases). In DNA, the CDR3 is TGTGCCAGCAGCCACGAAGGGGGGCGGGGTGGCTACACCTTC. This gives the protein CASSHEGGRGGYTF.